This TCR beta chain was found in a study of T cell changes during pregnancy in multiple sclerosis. The CDR3 is 15 amino acids. Germline V gene lookup returns CDR1 SGHVS and CDR2 FNYEAQ. V lost 4 bases and J lost 1, with 14 bases in between. Sequencing used immunoSEQ multiplex PCR; TCRdb keeps in-frame clones, though not all of them. The sample holds 50,000 to 75,000 clones, about 93% seen once. V and J are TRBV7-6 and TRBJ2-7; a weak D match, TRBD1 (6 bases). This clonotype was obtained from a female donor with multiple sclerosis, enrolled in a pregnancy study. Sequenced here: CD8+ T cells from peripheral blood mononuclear cells, sampled in the third trimester of pregnancy. The CDR3 loop reads CASSSLGAGSYEQYF. The CDR3 nucleotides are TGTGCCAGCAGCTCATTGGGGGCAGGATCCTACGAGCAGTACTTC.